These T cell receptor beta chains were read from a single sample in a study of blood T cell repertoires in COVID-19. This table comes from immunoSEQ multiplex PCR, and its TCRdb copy is limited to in-frame clones, with some not included. The sample has around 140,000 clones; around 87% are singletons. Source material: peripheral blood. The receptor source for this set is an elderly man with acute or convalescent COVID-19. Both conserved end residues are part of each CDR3. A D gene is named only where the DNA matches it firmly. A clone size is listed for some rows: how often the clone was seen (once, few, many), or a class if it is expanded.

D gene	V gene	clone size	J gene	CDR3 DNA	CDR3 protein
NA	TRBV30	NA	TRBJ1-6	TGTGCCCGAAGGGAGGGAACGGGGAATTCACCCCTCCACTTT	CARREGTGNSPLHF
TRBD2	TRBV2	NA	TRBJ2-3	TGTGCCAGTAGGCAATTAGCGGGGGGAACAAATACGCAGTATTTT	CASRQLAGGTNTQYF
NA	TRBV6-1	NA	TRBJ1-5	TGTGCCAGCAGTGAATTCAATAGCAATCAGCCCCAGCATTTT	CASSEFNSNQPQHF
NA	TRBV19	NA	TRBJ1-2	TGTGCCAGTAGTCCCCTGGGAGGGGCGGACTATGGCTACACCTTC	CASSPLGGADYGYTF
NA	TRBV28	NA	TRBJ1-2	TGTGCCAGCAGTTTACTGGACAGCTATGGCTACACCTTC	CASSLLDSYGYTF
NA	TRBV30	NA	TRBJ1-3	TGTGCCTGGAGTGTATCCGCCCTCGGGAACACCATATATTTT	CAWSVSALGNTIYF
NA	TRBV5-1	NA	TRBJ2-5	TGCGCCAGCAGCCTCCAAGAGACCCAGTACTTC	CASSLQETQYF
NA	TRBV5-1	NA	TRBJ2-1	TGCGCCAGCAGCTTGGCCCTCAACTACGGCGGTGAGCAGTTCTTC	CASSLALNYGGEQFF
NA	TRBV6-1	NA	TRBJ1-4	TGTGCCAGCAGTGATTCAGGGAACGGGGAAAAACTGTTTTTT	CASSDSGNGEKLFF
NA	TRBV3-1/TRBV3-2	NA	TRBJ1-1	TGTGCCAGCACCCAGCGGGTTCTTAACACTGAAGCTTTCTTT	CASTQRVLNTEAFF
NA	TRBV19	NA	TRBJ1-1	TGTGCCAGTAGTATGTACAGGAACACTGAAGCTTTCTTT	CASSMYRNTEAFF
NA	TRBV5-4	NA	TRBJ1-3	TGTGCCAGCAGCTTTCCACTCTCTGGAAACACCATATATTTT	CASSFPLSGNTIYF
NA	TRBV28	few	TRBJ2-7	TGTGCCAGCAGTTTAGGGCTAGCCGAGCAGTACTTC	CASSLGLAEQYF
NA	TRBV30	NA	TRBJ1-3	TGTGCCTGGAGTGCAGGGGAAATTAGACTCTCTGGAAACACCATATATTTT	CAWSAGEIRLSGNTIYF
TRBD2	TRBV5-1	NA	TRBJ2-3	TGCGCCAGCAGCCTTGGGACTAGCGGGGGGAGGGATACGCAGTATTTT	CASSLGTSGGRDTQYF
NA	TRBV5-5	NA	TRBJ1-2	TGTGCCAGCAGCCTCCTAGCCAACTATGGCTACACCTTC	CASSLLANYGYTF
TRBD2	TRBV5-6	NA	TRBJ2-1	TGTGCCAGCAGCTTTGGCGGGAGTACTAGGAATGAGCAGTTCTTC	CASSFGGSTRNEQFF
NA	TRBV29-1	once	TRBJ1-2	TGCAGCGTTGTATCGAGTTCGGGTGGCTACACCTTC	CSVVSSSGGYTF
NA	TRBV5-6	NA	TRBJ2-7	TGTGCCAGCAGCATCCGACGGGGAACCTACGAGCAGTACTTC	CASSIRRGTYEQYF
TRBD1	TRBV6-2/TRBV6-3	NA	TRBJ1-1	TGTGCCAGCAGTTACTCGACGGGGACAGGGGGCTTTTCGAACACTGAAGCTTTCTTT	CASSYSTGTGGFSNTEAFF
NA	TRBV5-4	NA	TRBJ2-1	TGTGCCAGCAGCTCTCGCGACAGGCCAGATGAGCAGTTCTTC	CASSSRDRPDEQFF
NA	TRBV27	few	TRBJ2-7	TGTGCCAGCAGTCCCCGGGAAGTTTCATACGAGCAGTACTTC	CASSPREVSYEQYF
NA	TRBV28	NA	TRBJ1-5	TGTGCCAGCAGTTTAGGTAGGGCGCGGGGGGGTCAGCCCCAGCATTTT	CASSLGRARGGQPQHF
TRBD1	TRBV6-4	NA	TRBJ1-1	TGTGCCAGCAGTGACACGGACAGGGGAACTGAAGCTTTCTTT	CASSDTDRGTEAFF
TRBD1	TRBV3-1/TRBV3-2	NA	TRBJ2-7	TGTGCCAGCAGCCGGAGAACTTGGGACAGGGCTTACGAGCAGTACTTC	CASSRRTWDRAYEQYF
TRBD1	TRBV2	NA	TRBJ1-4	TGTGCCAGCACTGAACAGGGGGTTGGTGAAAAACTGTTTTTT	CASTEQGVGEKLFF
TRBD2	TRBV5-1	NA	TRBJ2-1	TGCGCCAGCGCTAGCGGGATTAGAAGCTCCTACAATGAGCAGTTCTTC	CASASGIRSSYNEQFF
NA	TRBV5-1	NA	TRBJ2-7	TGCGCCAGCAGCCCGAGGGGGATCGAACCCTACGAGCAGTACTTC	CASSPRGIEPYEQYF
NA	TRBV25-1	NA	TRBJ2-7	TGTGCCAGCTCCAGCTCCTACGAGCAGTACTTC	CASSSSYEQYF
NA	TRBV10-2	NA	TRBJ1-3	TGCGCCAGCTCGGGAACCGGGCCGGGCTTTGGAAACACCATATATTTT	CASSGTGPGFGNTIYF
TRBD1	TRBV5-1	NA	TRBJ2-3	TGCGCCAGCAGCGGGGACAGGGAGGCAGATACGCAGTATTTT	CASSGDREADTQYF
TRBD1	TRBV19	once	TRBJ1-5	TGTGCCAGCGCTCGGGGACAGGGGAATTATCAGCCCCAGCATTTT	CASARGQGNYQPQHF
TRBD2	TRBV4-1	NA	TRBJ2-2	TGCGCCAGCAGCCAAGGCGGGGGGACATATCCCGGGGAGCTGTTTTTT	CASSQGGGTYPGELFF
TRBD1	TRBV5-1	NA	TRBJ2-7	TGCGCCAGCAGCTTAGGACAGGGGAAAGACGAGCAGTACTTC	CASSLGQGKDEQYF
TRBD2	TRBV18	NA	TRBJ2-7	TGTGCCAGCTCACCATTAGGGATGAGCGGGGGGTCCTACGAGCAGTACTTC	CASSPLGMSGGSYEQYF
TRBD2	TRBV5-1	NA	TRBJ2-5	TGCGCCAGCAGCTTAGGCGGGGGGGCCGGAGAGACCCAGTACTTC	CASSLGGGAGETQYF
TRBD1	TRBV5-4	once	TRBJ1-2	TGTGCCAGCAGTTTCCCGGGACAGAGACTCTATGGCTACACCTTC	CASSFPGQRLYGYTF
NA	TRBV5-1	NA	TRBJ1-1	TGCGCCAGCAGCCTCGAGGCCACTGAAGCTTTCTTT	CASSLEATEAFF
NA	TRBV28	NA	TRBJ1-5	TGTGCCAGCAGTCTACTTAGCAATCAGCCCCAGCATTTT	CASSLLSNQPQHF
NA	TRBV2	NA	TRBJ2-5	TGTGCCAGCAGTGAATTGTTAGCAAAGGAGACCCAGTACTTC	CASSELLAKETQYF
NA	TRBV7-9	NA	TRBJ1-4	TGTGCCAGCAGCCACAGTGCAACTAATGAAAAACTGTTTTTT	CASSHSATNEKLFF
TRBD1	TRBV28	NA	TRBJ1-6	TGTGCCAGCAGAACAGGGGTTTCACCCCTCCACTTT	CASRTGVSPLHF
TRBD2	TRBV7-2	NA	TRBJ2-2	TGTGCCAGCAGCTTCGCGACTAGCGGCGGGGAGCTGTTTTTT	CASSFATSGGELFF
NA	TRBV6-2/TRBV6-3	NA	TRBJ2-7	TGTGCCAGCAGTTACTCGGCCGGGAGCTCCTACGAGCAGTACTTC	CASSYSAGSSYEQYF
TRBD1	TRBV29-1	NA	TRBJ1-2	TGCAGCGTCGATCGCCGGGACAGGGCGGACTATGGCTACACCTTC	CSVDRRDRADYGYTF
NA	TRBV9	NA	TRBJ1-5	TGTGCCAGCAGCGTAGGTCCGGAGAGCAATCAGCCCCAGCATTTT	CASSVGPESNQPQHF
NA	TRBV5-4	NA	TRBJ2-5	TGTGCCAGCAGCTTCTTGCGGGATTATCAAGAGACCCAGTACTTC	CASSFLRDYQETQYF
TRBD1	TRBV30	NA	TRBJ1-3	TGTGCCTGGACCAAAGGTGTGGTACAGGGGGCGATTGGAAACACCATATATTTT	CAWTKGVVQGAIGNTIYF
NA	TRBV12-3/TRBV12-4	NA	TRBJ1-1	TGTGCCAGCAGGGAAGCGTCCCCGACTGAAGCTTTCTTT	CASREASPTEAFF
NA	TRBV27	NA	TRBJ2-7	TGTGCCAGCAGTTTAGCCCCCCGGGGAGGCGAGCAGTACTTC	CASSLAPRGGEQYF
NA	TRBV28	NA	TRBJ1-2	TGTGTTACAGGCCGTGGCTATGGCTACACCTTC	CVTGRGYGYTF
NA	TRBV7-2	NA	TRBJ2-5	TGTGCCAGCAGCCCCCCCAATAGTCCCGAGACCCAGTACTTC	CASSPPNSPETQYF
NA	TRBV2	NA	TRBJ1-4	TGTGCCAGCAGAGGGGACACGCCTAATGAAAAACTGTTTTTT	CASRGDTPNEKLFF
NA	TRBV15	NA	TRBJ1-1	TGTGCCACCAGCAGAGATCTCCTGGCACTGAACACTGAAGCTTTCTTT	CATSRDLLALNTEAFF